These 27 T cell receptor beta chains share one sample of origin, sequenced in a study of blood T cell repertoires in COVID-19. Sequencing was performed with immunoSEQ multiplex PCR; in TCRdb, only in-frame clones are kept and a portion is missing. Of about 240,000 clones listed, approximately 86% are singletons. Sequencing was carried out using peripheral blood. These receptors all stem from a man aged 60 to 75 who had recovered from COVID-19.

The rearrangement links TRBV6-5 to TRBJ2-1, with 9 bases matching TRBD2. V trimming: 4 bases; J trimming: 9 bases; junction bases outside the gene matches: 7. Germline loops: CDR1 MNHEY, CDR2 SVGAGI. The CDR3 sequence is 14 residues long. CDR3: CASSSERGAREQFF. CDR3 nucleotide sequence: TGTGCCAGCAGTTCGGAGCGGGGGGCCCGTGAGCAGTTCTTC.

The chain is built from TRBV6-5 and TRBJ1-5, with 7 bases that match TRBD1. Germline CDR1 is MNHEY and CDR2 is SVGAGI. Trimming removed 5 bases from V and 15 bases from J; junction bases left unmatched: 16. This CDR3 has 14 residues. This CDR3 reads CASSPGTVTLFLHF. CDR3 sequence (DNA): TGTGCCAGCAGTCCCGGGACAGTGACTTTGTTTTTGCATTTT.

This chain joins TRBV4-2 and TRBJ1-1; D is undetermined. Per the germline V gene, CDR1 is LGHNA and CDR2 is YNFKEQ. The CDR3 loop spans 16 amino acids. The V gene lost 0 bases and the J gene lost 5 bases, with 16 bases spanning the gap. The CDR3 DNA is TGTGCCAGCAGCCAAGATTTGCGGGGAGGAGTGACTGAAGCTTTCTTT. This gives the protein CASSQDLRGGVTEAFF.

The genes are TRBV12-5 and TRBJ2-3; perhaps TRBD2 as D (6 bases). The CDR3 is 15 amino acids. V lost 6 bases, J lost 0 bases, and 13 bases lay in between. Germline V gene sequence: CDR1 LGHNT, CDR2 FRNRAP. The CDR3 sequence: CASGPSSVSTDTQYF. DNA for the CDR3: TGTGCTAGTGGCCCTTCTAGCGTTAGCACAGATACGCAGTATTTT.

V is TRBV14 and J is TRBJ2-4; a possible D gene is TRBD1 (6 bases). Trimming pared 0 bases from V and 0 bases from J, leaving 24 bases between. Per the germline V gene, CDR1 is SGHDN and CDR2 is FVKESK. The CDR3 is made up of 21 amino acids. The CDR3 sequence: CASSQDLNRDMELLAKNIQYF. The CDR3 region has the DNA TGTGCCAGCAGCCAAGATTTGAACAGGGATATGGAATTACTAGCCAAAAACATTCAGTACTTC.

V usage is TRBV19 and J usage is TRBJ1-2; TRBD1 aligns across 7 bases. The CDR3 covers 15 residues. Germline trimming cut 3 bases from V and 4 bases from J; bases unmatched to any gene: 8. The germline CDR1 and CDR2 sequences are LNHDA and SQIVND (reference sequence). The CDR3 DNA follows: TGTGCCAGTAGTATGACAGGGCAGCAAATCTATGGCTACACCTTC. This codes for CASSMTGQQIYGYTF.

As DNA, the CDR3 is TGTGCCAGCAGTGGCCGGGCGGGGCGAAGCACAGATACGCAGTATTTT. It translates to CASSGRAGRSTDTQYF. V is TRBV6-1 and J is TRBJ2-3; TRBD2 is a possible D gene (6 bases). The CDR3 loop spans 16 amino acids. V was shortened by 4 bases and J by 0 bases, with 14 bases between the two germline ends. The V gene's germline CDR1 is MNHNS and CDR2 SASEGT.

The chain is built from TRBV14 and TRBJ2-1; weak D call: TRBD2 (5 bases). In germline, CDR1 is SGHDN, CDR2 FVKESK. Trimming pared 0 bases from V and 4 bases from J, leaving 22 bases between. This CDR3 spans 19 amino acids. The CDR3 sequence: CASSQDPGRATIHYNEQFF. DNA of the CDR3: TGTGCCAGCAGCCAAGATCCTGGCCGAGCGACTATTCATTACAATGAGCAGTTCTTC. The entire variable domain, with the rest obtained from reference TRBV14 and TRBJ2-1, is as follows: EAGVTQFPSHSVIEKGQTVTLRCDPISGHDNLYWYRRVMGKEIKFLLHFVKESKQDESGMPNNRFLAERTGGTYSTLKVQPAELEDSGVYFCASSQDPGRATIHYNEQFFGPGTRLTVL.

V gene TRBV3-1 (or the pseudogene TRBV3-2) combines with J gene TRBJ1-2; D is unclear. V was shortened by 1 base and J by 0 bases, with 9 bases between the two germline ends. Germline CDR1 reads LGHDT; CDR2 reads YNNKEL (reference sequence). This CDR3 contains 15 residues. In DNA form, the CDR3 reads TGTGCCAGCAGCCAAGTATCTGCGGCTAACTATGGCTACACCTTC. Translating it yields CASSQVSAANYGYTF.

As for this clone: The sample contains more than one DNA sequence encoding this CDR3. The V call is TRBV2, the J call TRBJ1-6; D ambiguous. Deletions cut 3 bases from V and 6 bases from J, with 9 bases between. CDR3 length: 14 residues. Germline lookup yields CDR1 SNHLY and CDR2 FYNNEI. The CDR3 sequence is CASSEGRVNSPLHF. The CDR3 DNA reads TGTGCCAGCAGTGAGGGGAGAGTTAATTCACCCCTCCACTTT.

The chain has TRBV6-1 and TRBJ1-3; 9 positions match TRBD1. Germline loops: CDR1 MNHNS, CDR2 SASEGT. The CDR3 is 16 residues long. Trimming at V came to 1 base and at J to 1 base, leaving 2 bases not matched to a gene. In DNA, the CDR3 is TGTGCCAGCAGTGAAGGGGGGACAGGGTCTGGAAACACCATATATTTT. Residues: CASSEGGTGSGNTIYF.

The rearrangement uses TRBV11-2 and TRBJ2-3; D is perhaps TRBD1 (5 bases). V gave up 4 bases and J gave up 4 bases, with 18 bases separating them. CDR3 length equals 16 residues. The germline gives CDR1 SGHAT, CDR2 FQNNGV. CDR3 nucleotides: TGTGCCAGCAGCTGGGCTGGACCAGGGAAAGCAGATACGCAGTATTTT. Encoded protein: CASSWAGPGKADTQYF. Full variable domain (remainder filled in from reference TRBV11-2 and TRBJ2-3): EAGVAQSPRYKIIEKRQSVAFWCNPISGHATLYWYQQILGQGPKLLIQFQNNGVVDDSQLPKDRFSAERLKGVDSTLKIQPAKLEDSAVYLCASSWAGPGKADTQYFGPGTRLTVL.

Only a few counts were recorded for this clone. The chain joins TRBV5-8 to TRBJ1-5; D gene unclear. The CDR3 extends over 14 amino acids. Between the trimmed V and J ends, which lost 0 bases and 4 bases, there was a span of 8 bases. Germline CDR1 and CDR2: SGHTS and YDEGEE. CDR3 loop: CASSLVVGNQPQHF. The CDR3 region has the DNA TGTGCCAGCAGCTTGGTAGTCGGGAATCAGCCCCAGCATTTT.

V is TRBV30 and J is TRBJ1-3; D is undetermined. Germline V gene lookup returns CDR1 GTSNPN and CDR2 SVGIG (reference sequence). V shed 1 base and J shed 1 base, with 14 bases lying between them. CDR3 length: 16 residues. The CDR3 reads CAWSDGLVLSGNTIYF. The CDR3 nucleotides are TGTGCCTGGAGTGACGGACTCGTCCTATCTGGAAACACCATATATTTT.

The chain carries TRBV2 and TRBJ2-1, with a weak D call TRBD2 (6 bases). Trimming took 7 bases from V and 6 from J, leaving 19 bases between them. From germline, CDR1 is SNHLY and CDR2 FYNNEI. The CDR3 has 15 amino acids. The CDR3 loop is CASKLELASSNEQFF. CDR3 sequence (DNA): TGTGCCAGCAAGCTTGAACTAGCTAGTTCCAATGAGCAGTTCTTC.

About this clone itself: Other nucleotide sequences in the sample specify the same CDR3. J is TRBJ1-1 and V is TRBV6-5; TRBD1 matches at 7 bases. The CDR3 has 14 residues. Germline V gene lookup returns CDR1 MNHEY and CDR2 SVGAGI. V shed 6 bases, J shed 1 base, and the junction held 5 bases outside the gene matches. The CDR3 nucleotides read TGTGCCAGCAGGCGACAGGGTAGGAACACTGAAGCTTTCTTT. Its protein is CASRRQGRNTEAFF.

J is TRBJ1-2 and V is TRBV2, with 7 bases identical to TRBD1. This CDR3 is 15 amino acids long. Per germline, CDR1 SNHLY and CDR2 FYNNEI. V was pared by 3 bases and J by 4 bases, with 8 bases of the junction left unmatched. The CDR3 DNA reads as TGTGCCAGCAGTGAGCCCGAGGGGGCGGTCTATGGCTACACCTTC. It specifies CASSEPEGAVYGYTF.

The V gene is TRBV27, the J gene TRBJ2-7; a possible D gene is TRBD2 (6 bases). Trimming took 7 bases from V and 5 from J, leaving 15 bases between them. The CDR3 runs 13 residues. Germline loops: CDR1 MNHEY, CDR2 SMNVEV (reference sequence). CDR3 sequence: CASNRPGAHEQYF. DNA for the CDR3: TGTGCCAGCAACCGCCCGGGAGCCCACGAGCAGTACTTC.

V usage is TRBV5-6 and J usage is TRBJ1-1; D may be TRBD1 (5 bases). Germline-derived CDR1 and CDR2 are SGHDT and YYEEEE. The CDR3 extends over 15 amino acids. Deletions cut 3 bases from V and 1 base from J, with 13 bases between. This CDR3 reads CASSSQTVGNTEAFF. Here the CDR3 DNA reads TGTGCCAGCAGCTCCCAGACAGTCGGGAACACTGAAGCTTTCTTT.

Only one count was recorded for this clone. This sequence joins TRBV5-6 and TRBJ2-7; perhaps TRBD2 as D (7 bases). Germline V gives CDR1 SGHDT, CDR2 YYEEEE. V lost 1 base and J 5 bases, leaving 10 bases between the germline ends. This CDR3 is 13 amino acids long. The DNA of the CDR3 is TGTGCCAGCAGCTTGTGGGGGGGCCACGAGCAGTACGTC. As protein: CASSLWGGHEQYV.

This clone was counted between two and nine times. The J gene is TRBJ2-2, the V gene TRBV6-5; D unresolved. The CDR3 is 14 residues long. Trimming shortened V by 7 bases and J by 5 bases, and 14 bases separated the two germline ends. From germline, CDR1 is MNHEY and CDR2 SVGAGI. The CDR3 loop reads CASKFTFATGELFF. CDR3 bases: TGTGCCAGCAAGTTTACTTTTGCGACCGGGGAGCTGTTTTTT.

The chain's CDR3 is CASSTRDKSNTGELFF. The DNA of the CDR3 is TGTGCCAGCAGCACTAGAGACAAATCGAACACCGGGGAGCTGTTTTTT. The chain is built from TRBV11-3 and TRBJ2-2, with a tentative D call TRBD2 (5 bases). Trimming took off 5 bases at V and 0 bases at J, with 13 bases between the two ends. Per the germline V gene, CDR1 is SGHNT and CDR2 is YENEEA. CDR3 length: 16 amino acids.

This chain joins TRBV27 and TRBJ1-4; 9 nucleotides match TRBD1. This CDR3 region has 15 residues. CDR1 is MNHEY and CDR2 is SMNVEV in the germline V gene (reference sequence). J lost 4 bases, V lost 5 bases, and 5 bases had no gene match. The CDR3 DNA sequence: TGTGCCAGCAGTGGTCGGGGACAGGGTAATGAAAAACTGTTTTTT. Protein product: CASSGRGQGNEKLFF.

V is TRBV18 and J is TRBJ2-1, with 8 bases matching TRBD1. The V and J ends lost 2 bases and 9 bases, in that order; junction bases with no gene match: 6. There are 14 residues in the CDR3. CDR1 and CDR2 (germline): KGHSH, LQKENI. The CDR3 region is CASSPGQGLGEQFF. DNA for the CDR3: TGTGCCAGCTCACCAGGACAGGGCTTAGGTGAGCAGTTCTTC.

The chain links TRBV11-2 to TRBJ1-2; no clear D gene. Trimming pared 1 base from V and 4 bases from J, leaving 7 bases between. Germline assignment: CDR1 SGHAT and CDR2 FQNNGV. The CDR3 sequence is 13 residues long. CDR3: CASSLAQIYGYTF. The CDR3 DNA reads TGTGCCAGCAGCTTAGCTCAGATCTATGGCTACACCTTC.

The CDR3 is CASSLPGELFF. The CDR3, as DNA: TGTGCCAGCAGTCTACCTGGGGAGCTGTTTTTT. The chain recombines TRBV12-3 or TRBV12-4 with TRBJ2-2; D is ambiguous. This CDR3 has 11 amino acids. Trimming took off 5 bases at V and 8 bases at J, with 6 bases between the two ends.

V and J are TRBV3-1 (or the pseudogene TRBV3-2) and TRBJ2-4; 8 nucleotides line up with TRBD2. The CDR3 runs 17 residues. The germline V gene encodes CDR1 LGHDT and CDR2 YNNKEL (reference sequence). With V trimmed by 2 bases and J by 1 base, 7 bases remained unmatched. The CDR3 coding sequence is TGTGCCAGCAGCCAATTTAGGTCGGGGGGGGCCAAAAACATTCAGTACTTC. It encodes CASSQFRSGGAKNIQYF.